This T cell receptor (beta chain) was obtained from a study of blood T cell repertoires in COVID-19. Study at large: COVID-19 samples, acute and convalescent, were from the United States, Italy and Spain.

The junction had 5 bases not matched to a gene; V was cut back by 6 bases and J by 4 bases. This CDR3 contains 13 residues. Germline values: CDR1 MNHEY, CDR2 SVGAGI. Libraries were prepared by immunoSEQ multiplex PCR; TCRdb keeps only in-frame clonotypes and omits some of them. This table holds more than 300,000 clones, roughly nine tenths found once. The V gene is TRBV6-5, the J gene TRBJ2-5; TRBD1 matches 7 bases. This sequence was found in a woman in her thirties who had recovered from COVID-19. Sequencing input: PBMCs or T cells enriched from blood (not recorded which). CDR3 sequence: CASRRQGAETQYF. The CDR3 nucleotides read TGTGCCAGCAGAAGACAGGGTGCAGAGACCCAGTACTTC.